The clone carrying this T cell receptor beta chain was observed a handful of times. The antigen is undetermined. The entry originates in a study of blood T cells in healthy people across ages. No fewer than 6 micrograms of total RNA were isolated from every sample. Primers used in a second PCR of roughly 6 to 11 cycles were a sample-barcoded 5' primer and a J-beta primer mix. TCRdb reprocessed the 5' RACE reads via MiXCR and lists one record per CDR3 protein. The data show fewer than 1 million distinct CDR3 sequences, around two fifths seen once. Study-level results: Both naive CD4+ cell counts and diversity were greater in long-lived donors than in aged donors.

V was clipped by 6 bases and J by 5 bases, with 14 bases between them. The CDR3 runs to 14 residues. In germline, CDR1 is MNHEY, CDR2 SMNVEV (reference sequence). This clonotype was obtained from a man aged 55 to 70 in good health. Sequencing was carried out using blood. The genes are TRBV27 and TRBJ2-1, with D possibly TRBD2 on 6 matching bases. CDR3 nucleotide sequence: TGTGCCAGCAGACCCGGGACTCTCAACAATGAGCAGTTCTTC. Translation gives CASRPGTLNNEQFF.